This TCR beta chain was sequenced for a study of blood T cell repertoires in COVID-19. Overall study context: The analysed material was cDNA or gDNA that came from T cells, B-cell-depleted T cells, or PBMCs.

TCRdb keeps only in-frame clones here, not all; method: immunoSEQ multiplex PCR. The sample lists about 160,000 clones, 75% to 90% occurring once. The sequence was collected from an older woman who had recovered from COVID-19. The specimen sequenced was PBMCs or T cells enriched from blood (not recorded which).

The CDR3 region has the DNA TGCGCCAGCAGCTTTGGCCAACAGGGCAACTATGGCTACACCTTC. Protein sequence: CASSFGQQGNYGYTF. The rearrangement joins TRBV5-1 to TRBJ1-2, with a tentative D call TRBD1 (6 bases). V was clipped by 2 bases and J by 2 bases, with 13 bases between them. CDR3 length: 15 residues. CDR1 and CDR2 from the germline V gene are SGHRS and YFSETQ.